The clone carrying this TCR beta chain was counted at least ten times. These data come from a study of T cell repertoires in cytomegalovirus infection. In TCRdb, the reads were re-called with MiXCR into one record per CDR3 protein. The table lists about 98,000 distinct CDR3 sequences, approximately 15% of them singletons, with about 7.3% in the top ten. Specimen: PBMCs. This receptor was taken from a human donor in good health (CMV status not recorded). Some clones in this sample may be carry-over from other donors' samples.

CDR3 loop: CASSLEPDYYEQYF. The CDR3 nucleotides are TGCGCCAGCAGCTTGGAACCTGATTACTACGAGCAGTACTTC. V and J are TRBV5-1 and TRBJ2-7; D is undetermined. This CDR3 has 14 amino acids. Trimming left V 0 bases short and J 3 bases short, with 10 bases between. CDR1 and CDR2 (germline): SGHRS, YFSETQ.